The clone carrying this T cell receptor (beta chain) was detected ten times or more. What it binds is unknown. No patient received treatment before thyroid surgery. This CDR3 comprises 16 residues. Per germline, CDR1 GTSNPN and CDR2 SVGIG (reference sequence). After removal of 1 base from V and 11 bases from J, the junction contained 11 bases not matched to a gene. These data belong to a study of metastatic and nonmetastatic thyroid tumors. Study overall: Across blood and tumor or nodule tissue, repertoires from malignant and benign thyroid patients were compared with one another.

Original methodology: Building a distant-metastasis classifier for papillary thyroid cancer drew on CDR3 differences across clinicopathological groups. TCRdb redid the clone calls on the PCR reads using MiXCR. The V and J calls follow TCRdb's processing rather than the paper's. The table records 35,000 to 50,000 clones, 28% of them present only once. Study-level results: Compared with benign nodules, malignant thyroid tumors were reported to have significantly higher TCR beta diversity in both blood and tumor.

The TCR was taken from a male donor with papillary thyroid cancer or a benign thyroid nodule (not recorded which). Some clones in this sample may be carry-over from other donors' samples. The sample was blood. This rearrangement joins TRBV30 to TRBJ1-6; 10 bases align to TRBD1. In DNA form, the CDR3 reads TGTGCCTGGAGTGCAACCTCGGGACAGGGGAGCCCACCCCTCCACTTT. Translation: CAWSATSGQGSPPLHF.